This T cell receptor beta chain was sequenced for a study of T-cell reconstitution after alpha-beta-depleted transplantation in children (dated by TCRdb to the mid-2010s). With respect to the entire study: Using TCR repertoire profiling, the study quantitatively followed how T-cell immune reconstitution unfolded in children after TCRalphabeta/CD19-depleted allogeneic hematopoietic cell transplantation. Study-wide conclusions, independent of this receptor: The apparently early recovery of alphabetaT-cell counts about two months after transplant reportedly depended on only several hundred rapidly expanded clones that came from non-depleted graft cells. In some patients, the high TCRbeta diversity seen at day 60 was put down to recipient T cells and intrathymic progenitors that had survived conditioning. Over subsequent months, a decline in hyperexpanded clone frequencies was noted, and after one year, T-cell counts and TCRbeta diversity were mostly ascribed to newly produced T cells.

The sample's treatment or condition label is to be understood as: allogeneic hematopoietic cell transplantation with graft depleted of TCRalphabeta T cells and CD19 B cells. The transplant recipients were children given TCRalphabeta/CD19-depleted allogeneic hematopoietic cell grafts. The library was produced with PCR. This sample was sequenced with an Illumina HiSeq 2500. TCR libraries were prepared with molecular barcoding, using unique molecular identifiers to normalize TCRbeta repertoire quantification. The public reads were reprocessed in TCRdb via fastp at Q25 and MiXCR, keeping in-frame beta chains. A single entry per CDR3 protein holds the most common genes and DNA from its merged rows. The sample table lists roughly 300,000 distinct CDR3 sequences, more than 9% of them with a count of one. The top ten clones comprise 23% of the sample. In its sample, this clonotype was seen many times. It has no known antigen specificity. No per-base quality is available; no much larger clone lies one base away.

Sequencing was performed on peripheral blood, taken 180 days after TCRalphabeta/CD19-depleted stem cell transplant. This TCR was sampled from a male patient under 10 years old who had a stem cell transplant for chronic granulomatous disease, so the T cells may come from the graft donor.

The nucleotides are TGCGCCAGCAGCTTGGCGTTCGGCGGGACCCTCACAGATACGCAGTATTTT. Translated, it reads CASSLAFGGTLTDTQYF. Recombination joined TRBV5-1 with TRBJ2-3, and possibly TRBD2, on 6 matching bases. V loses 0 bases, J loses 2 bases, and the germline ends lie 16 bases apart. The germline V gene provides CDR1 SGHRS and CDR2 YFSETQ. The CDR3 measures 17 amino acids from cysteine to phenylalanine. The CDR3 DNA has 51 bases and is translated from base 1.